The T cell receptor (beta chain) under discussion was sequenced for a study of blood T cell repertoires in COVID-19 (TCRdb year 2020). At the level of the whole study: Samples from collaborators originated in the United States, Italy and Spain and spanned both the acute and convalescent phases of COVID-19. The material from the prospective study consisted of cDNA or gDNA derived from T cells, B-cell-depleted T cells, or PBMCs. Subjects who had been exposed to COVID-19, were actively infected with it, or had recovered from it provided the deeply sampled blood TCRbeta repertoires that made up the dataset. A freely available public database, intended as a resource for researchers studying the immune response to SARS-CoV-2, is where the repertoires were released. Samples came from the ongoing ImmuneRACE study (first 160 participants) plus 1,254 subjects from 6 global collaborators. Sample metadata almost always included a de-identified subject ID, COVID-19 status, age in years and sex. Where HLA class I and class II types were available, the types were taken from metadata supplied by the sample provider, not from assay-based typing.

Participants in the prospective study were aged about 18 to 95 years, lived in about two dozen United States geographic areas, and enrolled through a virtual design. In the prospective study, cohorts were assigned on the basis of participant-reported clinical history obtained from a screening survey and a study questionnaire. ImmuneRACE Cohort 3 recovered participants were defined by two consecutive negative NP/OP PCR tests, healthcare professional clearance, or symptom resolution. In the prospective study, mobile phlebotomists collected whole blood, serum and a nasopharyngeal or oropharyngeal swab from each participant. Additional blood draws and questionnaires over an approximately two-month period could optionally be provided by prospective study participants. Blood samples from the prospective study were shipped frozen or at room temperature prior to DNA extraction. The immunoSEQ Assay, a bias-controlled multiplex PCR, was used to amplify TCRbeta CDR3 regions from genomic DNA. The paper's processing steps were these. The number of nucleated cells in each sample was estimated from the amplification of reference gene primers within the assay. Sequence reads were collapsed and filtered to measure the absolute abundance of every unique TCRbeta CDR3 rearrangement. For each sample, productive Simpson clonality was calculated by taking the square root of Simpson's diversity index across productive rearrangements. TCRdb limited this immuneACCESS table to in-frame rearrangements with V and J called. A share of clones is missing; checked studies link under half to unresolved V genes, and the rest is unexplained. V and J calls plus clone size are reproduced from that table; the DNA served to infer D and trimming. Present in this sample are about 230,000 clones, under 85% of which were seen just once. The ten largest account for under 2% of the sample.

V and J lose 4 bases and 6 bases, and a span of 13 bases separates them. Based on the germline V gene, the CDR1 and CDR2 sequences are SQVTM and ANQGSEA. There are 13 amino acids in the CDR3, from cysteine to phenylalanine inclusive. The sequence is cut down to CDR3 DNA, 39 bases in frame from base 1. The research as a whole found: Clinical and demographic metadata were provided uncurated, with the amount varying by source and participant.

In the case of this clone: It has no known antigen specificity. Base qualities are not provided; no much larger clone lies one nucleotide away.

This sequence originates from a man aged 55 to 70 who had recovered from COVID-19. The specimen was PBMCs or T cells enriched from blood (not recorded which). Rearrangement joined TRBV29-1 to TRBJ1-5; TRBD1 is a weak D gene call, 5 bases matching. The CDR3 reads as follows: CSVAGSGSQPQHF. The sequenced DNA: TGCAGCGTTGCAGGGTCGGGCAGTCAGCCCCAGCATTTT.